Presented here are 2 T cell receptor beta chains from one specimen sequenced in a study of early T cells in non-severe SARS-CoV-2 infection. TCRdb recomputed calls from the 5' RACE reads with MiXCR, one row per CDR3 protein. The table shows 50,000 to 70,000 distinct CDR3 sequences, with about 12% occurring only once. The sample taken for sequencing was whole blood. These receptors came from an adult who was a healthcare worker with PCR-confirmed SARS-CoV-2 infection or an uninfected control (not recorded which).

In this sample, this clonotype turned up many times. The chain carries TRBV20-1 and TRBJ2-7, with D uncertain. Germline loops: CDR1 DFQATT, CDR2 SNEGSKA (reference sequence). The CDR3 is 15 amino acids. V was trimmed by 1 base and J by 5 bases, leaving 18 bases between them. The CDR3 is CSARGVLDGADEQYF. CDR3 DNA: TGCAGTGCTAGAGGAGTCCTCGACGGAGCCGACGAGCAGTACTTC.

The gene calls are TRBV20-1 and TRBJ1-3; possibly TRBD1 for D (6 bases). The CDR3 loop spans 13 amino acids. Deletions cut 5 bases from V and 6 bases from J, with 14 bases between. Germline CDR1 is DFQATT and CDR2 is SNEGSKA (reference sequence). CDR3 bases: TGCAGTGCTTCTACAGGGTTTCAAAACACCATATATTTT. Amino acid sequence: CSASTGFQNTIYF.